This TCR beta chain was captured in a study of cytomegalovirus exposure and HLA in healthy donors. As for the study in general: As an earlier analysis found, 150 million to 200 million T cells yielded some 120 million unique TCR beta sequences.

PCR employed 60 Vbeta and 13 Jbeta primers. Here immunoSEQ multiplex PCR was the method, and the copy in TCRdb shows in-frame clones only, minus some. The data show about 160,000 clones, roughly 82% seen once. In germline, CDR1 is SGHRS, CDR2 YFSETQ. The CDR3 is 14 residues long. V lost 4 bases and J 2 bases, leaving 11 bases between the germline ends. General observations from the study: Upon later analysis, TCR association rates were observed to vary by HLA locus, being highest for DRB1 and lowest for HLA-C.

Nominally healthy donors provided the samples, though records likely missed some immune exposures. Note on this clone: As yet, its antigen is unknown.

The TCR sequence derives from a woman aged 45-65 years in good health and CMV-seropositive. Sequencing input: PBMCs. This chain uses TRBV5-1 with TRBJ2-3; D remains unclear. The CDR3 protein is CASSRSSATDTQYF. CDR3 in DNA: TGCGCCAGCAGCAGGAGCTCAGCCACAGATACGCAGTATTTT.